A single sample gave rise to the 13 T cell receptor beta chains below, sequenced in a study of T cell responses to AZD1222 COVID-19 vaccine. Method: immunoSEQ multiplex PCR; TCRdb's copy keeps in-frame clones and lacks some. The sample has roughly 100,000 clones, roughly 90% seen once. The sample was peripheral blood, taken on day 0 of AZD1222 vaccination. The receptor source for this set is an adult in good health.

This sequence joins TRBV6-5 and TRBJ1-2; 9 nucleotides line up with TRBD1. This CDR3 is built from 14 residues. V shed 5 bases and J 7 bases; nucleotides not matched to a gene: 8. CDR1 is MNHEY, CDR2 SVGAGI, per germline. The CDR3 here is CASSPPGQGAGYTF. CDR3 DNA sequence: TGTGCCAGCAGTCCTCCGGGACAGGGCGCTGGCTACACCTTC.

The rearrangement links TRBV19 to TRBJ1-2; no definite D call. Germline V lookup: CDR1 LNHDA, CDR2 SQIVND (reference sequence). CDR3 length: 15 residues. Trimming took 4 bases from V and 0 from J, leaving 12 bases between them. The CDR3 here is CASSTLQLTNYGYTF. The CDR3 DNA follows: TGTGCCAGTAGTACCTTACAGTTGACTAACTATGGCTACACCTTC. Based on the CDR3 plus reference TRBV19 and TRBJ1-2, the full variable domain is DGGITQSPKYLFRKEGQNVTLSCEQNLNHDAMYWYRQDPGQGLRLIYYSQIVNDFQKGDIAEGYSVSREKKESFPLTVTSAQKNPTAFYLCASSTLQLTNYGYTFGSGTRLTVV.

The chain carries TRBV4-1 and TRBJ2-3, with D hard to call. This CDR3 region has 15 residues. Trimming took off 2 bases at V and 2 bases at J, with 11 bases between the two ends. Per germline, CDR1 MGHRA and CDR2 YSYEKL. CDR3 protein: CASSQRWVSTDTQYF. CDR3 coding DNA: TGCGCCAGCAGCCAACGCTGGGTTTCCACAGATACGCAGTATTTT.

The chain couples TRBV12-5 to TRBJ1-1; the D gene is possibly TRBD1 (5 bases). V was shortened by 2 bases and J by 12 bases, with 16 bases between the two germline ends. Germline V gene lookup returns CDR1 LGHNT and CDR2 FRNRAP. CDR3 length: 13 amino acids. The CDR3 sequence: CASGLNLGGWSFF. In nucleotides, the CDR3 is TGTGCTAGTGGTTTGAATCTGGGGGGTTGGTCTTTCTTT.

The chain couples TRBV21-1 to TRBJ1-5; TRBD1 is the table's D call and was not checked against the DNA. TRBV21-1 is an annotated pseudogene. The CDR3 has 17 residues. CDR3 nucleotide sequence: TGTGCCAGCAGCGCCGCTGACAGGGGCTCGGGCAATCAGCCCCAGCATTTT. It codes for CASSAADRGSGNQPQHF.

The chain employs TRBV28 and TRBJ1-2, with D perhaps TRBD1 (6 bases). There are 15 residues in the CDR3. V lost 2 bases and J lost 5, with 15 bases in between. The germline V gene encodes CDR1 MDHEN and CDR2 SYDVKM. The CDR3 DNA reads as TGTGCCAGCAGTTTAAATGTGGGTCAGGGGTATGGCTACACCTTC. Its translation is CASSLNVGQGYGYTF.

Here the CDR3 reads CASSQPGLKVFGKLFF. In DNA form, the CDR3 reads TGCGCCAGCAGTCAACCGGGACTGAAGGTCTTTGGAAAACTGTTTTTT. The J gene is TRBJ1-4, the V gene TRBV23-1; D possibly corresponds to TRBD1 (5 bases). TRBV23-1 is given ORF status, its function remaining uncertain. The CDR3 has 16 amino acids. Trimming removed 2 bases at V and 10 bases at J, with 20 bases between.

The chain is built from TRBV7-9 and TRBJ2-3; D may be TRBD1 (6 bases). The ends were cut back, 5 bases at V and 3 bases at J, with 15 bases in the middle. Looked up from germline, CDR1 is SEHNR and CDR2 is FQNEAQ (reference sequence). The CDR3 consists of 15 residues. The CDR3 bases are TGTGCCAGCAGCCCCGGCACAGGGTTAACAGATACGCAGTATTTT. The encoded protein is CASSPGTGLTDTQYF.

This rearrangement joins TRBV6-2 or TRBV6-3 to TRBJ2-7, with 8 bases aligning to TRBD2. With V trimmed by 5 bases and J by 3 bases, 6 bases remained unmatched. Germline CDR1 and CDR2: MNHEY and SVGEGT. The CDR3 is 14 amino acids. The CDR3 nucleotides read TGTGCCAGCAGTCCCTCGGGGGGGAACTACGAGCAGTACTTC. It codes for CASSPSGGNYEQYF.

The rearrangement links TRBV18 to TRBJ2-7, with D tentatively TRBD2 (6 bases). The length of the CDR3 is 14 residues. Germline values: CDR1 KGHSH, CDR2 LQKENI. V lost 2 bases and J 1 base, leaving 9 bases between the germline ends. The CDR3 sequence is CASSPGRTSYEQYF. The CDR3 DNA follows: TGTGCCAGCTCACCAGGGAGGACTTCCTACGAGCAGTACTTC.

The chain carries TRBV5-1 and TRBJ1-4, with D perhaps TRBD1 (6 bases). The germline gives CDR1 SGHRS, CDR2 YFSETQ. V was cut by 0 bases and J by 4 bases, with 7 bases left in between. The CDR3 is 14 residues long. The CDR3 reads CASSLGQVNEKLFF. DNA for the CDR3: TGCGCCAGCAGCTTGGGACAGGTTAATGAAAAACTGTTTTTT.

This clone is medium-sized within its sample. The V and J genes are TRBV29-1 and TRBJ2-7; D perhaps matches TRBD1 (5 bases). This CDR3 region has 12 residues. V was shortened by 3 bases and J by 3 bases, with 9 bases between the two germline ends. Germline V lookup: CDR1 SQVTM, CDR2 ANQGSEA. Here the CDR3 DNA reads TGCAGCGTTGAGACAGAATTCTACGAGCAGTACTTC. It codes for CSVETEFYEQYF.

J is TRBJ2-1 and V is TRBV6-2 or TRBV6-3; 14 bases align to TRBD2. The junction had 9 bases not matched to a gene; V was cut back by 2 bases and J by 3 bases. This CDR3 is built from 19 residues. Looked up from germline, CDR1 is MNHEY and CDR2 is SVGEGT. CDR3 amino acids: CASSYDWAGTSGGYNEQFF. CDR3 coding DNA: TGTGCCAGCAGTTACGATTGGGCAGGGACTAGCGGGGGCTACAATGAGCAGTTCTTC.